This T cell receptor (beta chain) was observed in a study of identical twins (dated by TCRdb to the mid-2010s). Some background on the complete study: The study deep-sequenced TCR alpha and beta repertoires from monozygotic twins, unrelated adults of various ages and cord blood to test whether fetal clonotypes persist. Replicate twin experiments were performed at different times using different library preparation protocols to rule out contamination. The paper's findings and limits, for the study overall: Fewer insertions were carried by abundant cord blood beta clonotypes, a similar but weaker trend appeared in young adult naive repertoires, and no such trend appeared in memory repertoires. In monozygotic twins, out-of-frame TCR alpha sharing was systematically underestimated by recombination models, although the models agreed with sharing between unrelated individuals. Compared with coincidental sharing between unrelated individuals, out-of-frame TCR alpha sequences shared between twins had an excess of sequences with low generation probability. Zero-insertion analyses could be partly confounded by invariant T cells such as MAIT and iNKT, although diverse VJ usage argued against such confounding for most clonotypes. Excess twin sharing in beta out-of-frame sequences was weaker because fewer shared sequences lowered the signal-to-noise ratio. Conclusions relied on cross-sectional statistical analysis, since the same donors could not be followed over many years.

This clonotype came up a few times. The clone's antigen remains unknown. Within one base of it there is no much larger clone, and no base qualities were kept. The method behind the library was 5' RACE. Sequencing relied on an Illumina HiSeq 2000. A universal primer binding site was added through template switching, and the final cDNA carried a unique molecular identifier so that TCR cDNA molecules could be counted accurately. First-strand cDNA for TCR alpha and beta chains was synthesized from specific primers in the conserved constant-segment region. To control for contamination, every cDNA library carried two barcodes: a SMART-Mk sample barcode plus Illumina barcodes. Two successive PCR steps introduced TruSeq adapter sequences along with Illumina sample barcodes. Sequencing of the TCR alpha and beta cDNA libraries was done on the Illumina HiSeq platform using custom primers. The authors processed their data as follows. Unique molecular identifiers were extracted from raw reads with MiGEC, and CDR3 positions were determined with MiXCR. Recombination models were inferred per individual with the repgenHMM and IGoR tools using an EM algorithm. The analysis of shared clonotypes was done with the tcR package in R, with sharing normalized by the product of cloneset sizes. To study raw recombination without the effects of thymic and clonal selection, out-of-frame nonproductive sequences were analyzed. TCRdb handled the public reads itself, with Q25 trimming in fastp and clone calling in MiXCR, and kept productive beta chains. Each CDR3 protein gets just one entry, which takes the most common genes and DNA from the rows behind it. None of the V and J calls come from the authors' own analysis; TCRdb made them. The sample includes some 730,000 distinct CDR3 sequences, with 15% to 20% observed a single time. The top ten clones comprise about 12% of the sample.

V is pruned by 1 base and J by 5 bases, leaving 16 bases of the junction without a gene match. Sequences LGHNA (CDR1) and YSLEER (CDR2) are obtained from the germline V gene. The CDR3 holds 19 amino acids from the cysteine to the phenylalanine. The read is trimmed to its CDR3 DNA, 57 bases read in frame from base 1. Every donor was a healthy Caucasian. The twin cohort comprised three pairs of female monozygotic twins, all aged about 18 to 30 years. Peripheral blood mononuclear cells were the source from which RNA for the TCR libraries was isolated. The sample also formed part of further work on T cells expressing NK-cell markers. The second paper states: TCR beta-chain repertoires were profiled in sorted CD3+CD56+NKG2C+, CD3+CD56+NKG2C- and CD3+CD56-NKG2C+ T-cell subsets from several donors. Seven of the eight sequenced donors were HCMV-seropositive and one was HCMV-seronegative. In several experiments an anti-gammadeltaTCR antibody was added to restrict sorting to alphabetaTCR-expressing T cells. In over five donors, the dominant CD3+CD56+NKG2C+ clonotypes were found to rank among the top 10 CD8+ clonotypes and to make up about 1.0-7.0% of CD8+ T cells. Those dominant clonotypes were again the most abundant among CD3+CD56-NKG2C+ cells in a handful of donors, at about 25-65%. It remained unclear whether the expanded NKG2C-expressing T cell clones were specific for HCMV antigens. Randomly selected healthy volunteers, three men and five women, were used as the eight sequenced donors. HCMV-specific IgG was detected in serum with a commercial ELISA kit to determine HCMV serostatus. For 5 or 6 donors, unsorted PBMC were also used to sequence bulk peripheral blood T-cell repertoires. MIGEC was used to demultiplex reads and group the reads by UMI, and MiTCR was used to assemble and quantify clonotypes. To remove erroneous sequences, TCR cDNA sequences were retained only when supported by two or more reads. The tcR package was used for downstream repertoire analysis, with clonotypes matched between fractions based on CDR3 nucleotide sequence plus V segment. VDJmatch was used to annotate antigen specificity against VDJdb, with one amino acid substitution in CDR3 allowed.

The sequence came from a woman aged 18-29 years in good health. The sequenced sample consisted of PBMCs. The sequence is built from TRBV4-3 and TRBJ2-3, and 9 junction bases match TRBD2. The CDR3 sequence is CASSQGVVAGGRDGDTQYF. At the DNA level, the sequence is TGCGCCAGCAGCCAAGGGGTTGTGGCGGGAGGGCGAGATGGAGATACGCAGTATTTT.